This paragraph reports one TCR beta chain. Its antigen is still unknown. TCRdb processed the 5' RACE reads again and assigns one entry to each CDR3 protein, with no DNA. Here the sample table reports about 260,000 distinct CDR3 sequences. Germline V lookup: CDR1 MNHEY, CDR2 SVGAGI. The CDR3 runs 15 residues. The source of the sample is a study of T cells expressing NK-cell markers. Overall study: In the group of eight sequenced donors, seven were HCMV-seropositive and one was seronegative.

Overall study results and limits: Where a handful of donors were concerned, these clonotypes also led the CD3+CD56-NKG2C+ fraction. No clear determination of HCMV specificity was made for expanded NKG2C+ T cell clones. Over 5 donors had dominant NKG2C+ clonotypes that comprised about 1.0-8% of their CD8+ T cells.

The sample was blood T cells: a sorted CD56 or NKG2C T cell subset, CD4+ or CD8+ T cells, or bulk PBMC T cells (not recorded which). The sequence was obtained from a man aged 18 to 29 in good health. The V and J genes are TRBV6-5 and TRBJ1-2; TCRdb's D call, TRBD1, is unchecked because there is no DNA. The CDR3 sequence: CASNQQGFHPYGYTF.